The clone carrying this T cell receptor beta chain was counted only a few times. Antigen: not known. This sample was included in a study of CD8 T cells in ankylosing spondylitis. CDR1 is SGHDN and CDR2 is FVKESK in the germline V gene. V was shortened by 0 bases and J by 4 bases, with 10 bases between the two germline ends. The CDR3 is made up of 15 amino acids. Overall study results and limits: Relatively scarce in peripheral blood, disease-linked clones were CD8+. Disease-linked clones were reportedly significantly enriched in matched ankylosing spondylitis synovial fluid. Seemingly characteristic of ankylosing spondylitis blood was a TCR beta motif consisting of eight highly homologous variants. Earlier literature documents some of the motif variants in reactive arthritis synovial fluid and blood.

TCRdb re-derived calls from the 5' RACE reads in MiXCR, one entry per CDR3 protein. The table lists 300,000 to 350,000 distinct CDR3 sequences, around a tenth of them singletons. This sequence was found in a female donor with ankylosing spondylitis or in good health (not recorded which). The chain employs TRBV14 and TRBJ2-1; no firm D call. The sequencing sample was made of blood, either unsorted or a sorted T cell fraction (not recorded which). CDR3 loop: CASSQETARYNEQFF. For the CDR3, the DNA is TGTGCCAGCAGCCAAGAGACGGCAAGATACAATGAGCAGTTCTTC.